These T cell receptor beta chains were read from a single sample in a study of vaccination and CD4 T cells after COVID-19. TCRdb passed the PCR reads through MiXCR, listing each CDR3 protein once. The table lists tens of thousands of distinct CDR3 sequences, around 48% of them singletons, with 4.6% in the top ten. These receptors' antigens are unknown. What was sequenced was CD4+ T cells from blood, cultured in vitro. These receptors were taken from a human donor who had recovered from COVID-19. Both conserved end residues are part of each CDR3. The order of the fields is V gene, CDR3 protein.

>TRBV20-1
CSALAWDNEQFF
>TRBV20-1
CSAREDTNYGYTF
>TRBV19
CASSILQAYNQPQHF
>TRBV5-1
CASSRGPGNTEAFF
>TRBV20-1
CSASKGDQPQHF
>TRBV6-1
CASRPRAGGVEETRYF
>TRBV9
CASSYQGSTGELFF
>TRBV6-2/TRBV6-3
CASSYSGGGSHETQYF
>TRBV20-1
CSARGVSNQPQHF
>TRBV6-2/TRBV6-3
CASSARQGIPNYGYTF
>TRBV28
CASSFGDRGYTF
>TRBV5-8
CASSLAGRGTDTQYF
>TRBV2
CARGTPRDGELFF
>TRBV15
CATARDTVSETQYF
>TRBV2
CASTLQGYGYTF
>TRBV11-2
CASSLAGSGGYTF
>TRBV7-6
CASSSGTLPELGDTGELFF
>TRBV19
CASKGGGITTGELFF
>TRBV7-9
CASSLAQGGGANYGYTF
>TRBV19
CASSIAANSGSYNSPLHF
>TRBV19
CASCQGRAMNTEAFF
>TRBV10-3
CAIRPDRGDEQYF
>TRBV24-1
CATTSGYTGELFF
>TRBV24-1
CATSDGTRTETQYF
>TRBV6-1
CASRHTGTERFF
>TRBV19
CASSSVPNTEAFF
>TRBV20-1
CSASKPGGTEAFF
>TRBV5-4
CASSGGGWNTEAFF
>TRBV11-2
CASVGPSGRFDNEQFF
>TRBV19
CASSIDQGLSNQPQHF
>TRBV6-2/TRBV6-3
CASSRTDSSYNSPLHF
>TRBV7-6
CASSPTGMNTEAFF
>TRBV7-8
CASSLFAPDTQYF
>TRBV2
CASSVAGGPSGELFF
>TRBV7-9
CASSKDGSTDTQYF
>TRBV7-3
CASSLRAHSDTQYF
>TRBV2
CASSMADTGELFF
>TRBV10-3
CAISEDGQGDGPQHF
>TRBV24-1
CATQDSPNQPQHF
>TRBV20-1
CSAREPPAVQETQYF
>TRBV21-1
CASKGESTDTQYF